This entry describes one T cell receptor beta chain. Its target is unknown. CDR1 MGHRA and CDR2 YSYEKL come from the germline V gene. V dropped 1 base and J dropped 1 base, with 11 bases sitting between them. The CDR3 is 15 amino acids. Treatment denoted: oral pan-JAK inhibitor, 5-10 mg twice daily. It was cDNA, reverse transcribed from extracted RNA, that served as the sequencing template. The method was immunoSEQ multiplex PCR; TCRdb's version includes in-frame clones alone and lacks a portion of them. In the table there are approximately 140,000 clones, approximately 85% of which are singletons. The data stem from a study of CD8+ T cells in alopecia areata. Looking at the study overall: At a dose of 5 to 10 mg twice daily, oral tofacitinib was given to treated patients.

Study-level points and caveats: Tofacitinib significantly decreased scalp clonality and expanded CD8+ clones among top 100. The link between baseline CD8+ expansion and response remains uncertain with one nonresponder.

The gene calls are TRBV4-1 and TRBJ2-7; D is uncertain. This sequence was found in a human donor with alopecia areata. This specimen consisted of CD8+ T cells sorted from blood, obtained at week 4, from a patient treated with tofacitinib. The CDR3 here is CASSQVSAESYEQYF. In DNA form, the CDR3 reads TGCGCCAGCAGCCAAGTGTCGGCGGAGTCCTACGAGCAGTACTTC.